These 14 T cell receptor beta chains share one sample of origin, sequenced in a study of blood T cell repertoires in COVID-19. Method: immunoSEQ multiplex PCR; TCRdb's copy keeps in-frame clones and lacks some. The profile covers 200,000 to 250,000 clones, with over 80% appearing a single time and around 3.7% taken by the ten largest. Sequencing input: PBMCs or T cells enriched from blood (not recorded which). The source of these receptors is a woman between 25 and 40 years old who had been exposed to COVID-19.

In DNA form, the CDR3 reads TGTGCCAGCAGCCAAACTAGCGGGAGGACATTCAATGAGCAGTTCTTC. Translated, it gives CASSQTSGRTFNEQFF. This chain links TRBV14 with TRBJ2-1; 12 nucleotides agree with TRBD2. This CDR3 contains 16 residues. Trimming took 2 bases from V and 6 from J; bases not matched to a gene: 5. The germline CDR1 and CDR2 sequences are SGHDN and FVKESK.

The chain recombines TRBV7-9 with TRBJ2-1; 12 nucleotides line up with TRBD2. The V gene end was trimmed by 5 bases and the J gene end by 6 bases; junction bases not matched to a gene: 5. CDR3 length equals 15 residues. Germline V CDR1 and CDR2: SEHNR, FQNEAQ (reference sequence). CDR3: CASSRTSGKGNEQFF. The CDR3 DNA reads TGTGCCAGCAGCCGGACTAGCGGGAAGGGCAATGAGCAGTTCTTC.

The rearrangement links TRBV12-5 to TRBJ1-2, with D possibly TRBD1 on 5 matching bases. CDR1 and CDR2 (germline): LGHNT, FRNRAP. Trimming shortened V by 2 bases and J by 5 bases, and 18 bases separated the two germline ends. The CDR3 runs to 16 residues. CDR3 sequence (DNA): TGTGCTAGTGGTTTGCACCACACGTGGGGCTCTTATGGCTACACCTTC. Its protein product is CASGLHHTWGSYGYTF. Combining the CDR3 with reference TRBV12-5 and TRBJ1-2 gives the whole variable domain DARVTQTPRHKVTEMGQEVTMRCQPILGHNTVFWYRQTMMQGLELLAYFRNRAPLDDSGMPKDRFSAEMPDATLATLKIQPSEPRDSAVYFCASGLHHTWGSYGYTFGSGTRLTVV.

V usage is TRBV2 and J usage is TRBJ2-1, with D tentatively TRBD1 (6 bases). Germline loops: CDR1 SNHLY, CDR2 FYNNEI. V was pared by 8 bases and J by 0 bases, with 11 bases between. The CDR3 spans 14 residues. CDR3 protein: CASGQTSSYNEQFF. In DNA form, the CDR3 reads TGTGCCAGCGGACAGACGAGCTCCTACAATGAGCAGTTCTTC.

This chain uses TRBV12-3 or TRBV12-4 with TRBJ2-6, with unresolved D. V was trimmed by 6 bases and J by 0 bases, leaving 3 bases between them. The CDR3 totals 13 residues. CDR3 residues: CASSRSGANVLTF. In DNA, the CDR3 is TGTGCCAGCAGCCGCTCTGGGGCCAACGTCCTGACTTTC.

The rearrangement uses TRBV30 and TRBJ2-6; 7 nucleotides match TRBD2. J gave up 0 bases and V 0 bases, and 14 bases lay outside the gene matches. Germline loops: CDR1 GTSNPN, CDR2 SVGIG (reference sequence). CDR3 length: 20 residues. DNA for the CDR3: TGTGCCTGGAGTGTATCCCCGGGACGGTGGACTAGCTCTGGGGCCAACGTCCTGACTTTC. It codes for CAWSVSPGRWTSSGANVLTF.

This rearrangement joins TRBV5-6 to TRBJ2-7; 8 bases align to TRBD2. V dropped 2 bases and J dropped 5; count of bases not matched to a gene: 6. Looked up from germline, CDR1 is SGHDT and CDR2 is YYEEEE. The CDR3 sequence is 14 residues long. The CDR3 nucleotides read TGTGCCAGCAGCTTTGGCGGGAGGTTCCACGAGCAGTACTTC. This translates into CASSFGGRFHEQYF. Together with reference TRBV5-6 and TRBJ2-7, the CDR3 gives the full variable domain: DAGVTQSPTHLIKTRGQQVTLRCSPKSGHDTVSWYQQALGQGPQFIFQYYEEEERQRGNFPDRFSGHQFPNYSSELNVNALLLGDSALYLCASSFGGRFHEQYFGPGTRLTVT.

In DNA, the CDR3 is TGTGCCAGCAGCCAATTTAACAGAAACACCATATATTTT. It encodes CASSQFNRNTIYF. The V call is TRBV14, the J call TRBJ1-3; no firm D call. This CDR3 has 13 amino acids. Looked up from germline, CDR1 is SGHDN and CDR2 is FVKESK. The V end was cut by 2 bases, the J end by 5 bases, with 7 bases between.

The V call is TRBV7-6, the J call TRBJ2-5, with D unclear. CDR3 length equals 14 residues. Per germline, CDR1 SGHVS and CDR2 FNYEAQ. V gave up 5 bases and J gave up 4 bases, with 14 bases separating them. CDR3 residues: CASSRNSYLETQYF. The CDR3 nucleotides read TGTGCCAGCAGCCGTAACTCTTACTTAGAGACCCAGTACTTC.

The chain combines TRBV9 with TRBJ1-1; the D gene is possibly TRBD1 (5 bases). The CDR3 totals 15 residues. Germline CDR1 and CDR2: SGDLS and YYNGEE. Trimming pared 1 base from V and 1 base from J, leaving 11 bases between. The CDR3 loop is CASSVRSGPNTEAFF. The CDR3, as DNA: TGTGCCAGCAGCGTAAGGTCAGGGCCGAACACTGAAGCTTTCTTT.

The V call is TRBV21-1, the J call TRBJ2-5; the tabulated D call, TRBD2, remains unverified against the DNA. TRBV21-1 represents a pseudogene. The CDR3 extends over 16 amino acids. The CDR3 DNA reads TGTGCCAGCAGCATTGTTAGACTAGCGGGAGAGGGGGCCCAGTACTTC. It specifies CASSIVRLAGEGAQYF.

This rearrangement joins TRBV2 to TRBJ1-6; 8 bases are a match to TRBD1. The CDR3 totals 15 residues. V shed 3 bases and J 5 bases; nucleotides not matched to a gene: 3. The germline V gene has CDR1 SNHLY and CDR2 FYNNEI. This chain's CDR3 is CASSEQGAHNSPLHF. CDR3 nucleotides: TGTGCCAGCAGTGAGCAGGGGGCCCATAATTCACCCCTCCACTTT.

The rearrangement links TRBV29-1 to TRBJ2-2, with 8 bases fitting TRBD1. The CDR3 has 14 amino acids. The J segment lost 4 bases and the V segment lost 3 bases, leaving 4 bases of the junction unmatched. Germline V CDR1 and CDR2: SQVTM, ANQGSEA. The CDR3 DNA reads TGCAGCGTTGATGAACAGGGGGTCACCGGGGAGCTGTTTTTT. It encodes CSVDEQGVTGELFF.

V gene TRBV7-6 combines with J gene TRBJ2-2, with 8 bases that match TRBD1. The V and J ends lost 4 bases and 5 bases, in that order; junction bases with no gene match: 3. The CDR3 is 14 residues long. In germline, CDR1 is SGHVS, CDR2 FNYEAQ. Written as DNA, the CDR3 is TGTGCCAGCAGCTCACAGGGGGAGACCGGGGAGCTGTTTTTT. This sequence encodes CASSSQGETGELFF.